The present TCR beta chain was sequenced within a study of cytomegalovirus exposure and HLA in healthy donors. This PCR relied on a set of 60 Vbeta primers and 13 Jbeta primers. Sequencing used immunoSEQ multiplex PCR; TCRdb keeps in-frame clones, though not all of them. The sample consists of 70,000 to 95,000 clones, about 75% of them appearing once. In germline, CDR1 is MDHEN, CDR2 SYDVKM. The CDR3 is 14 residues long. The trim removed 5 bases at V and 3 bases at J, leaving 4 bases unmatched. This sequence joins TRBV28 and TRBJ1-2, with 9 nucleotides matching TRBD1. The sequence came from a man between 25 and 39 years old in good health and CMV-seropositive. Sequences were obtained from PBMCs. CDR3 amino acids: CASSTGGKDYGYTF. CDR3 coding DNA: TGTGCCAGCAGTACAGGGGGCAAGGACTATGGCTACACCTTC.